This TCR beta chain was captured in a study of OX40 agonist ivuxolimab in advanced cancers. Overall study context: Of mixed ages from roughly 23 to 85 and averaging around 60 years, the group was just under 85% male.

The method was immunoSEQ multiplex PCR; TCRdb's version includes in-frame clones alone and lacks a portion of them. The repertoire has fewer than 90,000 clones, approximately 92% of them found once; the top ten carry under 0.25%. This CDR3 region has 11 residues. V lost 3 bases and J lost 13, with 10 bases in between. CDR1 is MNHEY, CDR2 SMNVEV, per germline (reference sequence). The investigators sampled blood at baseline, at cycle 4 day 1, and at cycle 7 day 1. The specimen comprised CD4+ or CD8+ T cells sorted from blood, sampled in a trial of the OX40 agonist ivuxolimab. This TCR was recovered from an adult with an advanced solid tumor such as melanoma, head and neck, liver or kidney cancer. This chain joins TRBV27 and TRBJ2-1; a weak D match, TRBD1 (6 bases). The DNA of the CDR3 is TGTGCCAGCAGTTTCGGACAGATTCAGTTCTTC. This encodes CASSFGQIQFF.